Listed below are T cell receptor beta chains from one sample, sequenced in a study of T cells in Graves' hyperthyroidism and ophthalmopathy. TCRdb redid the calling of the multiplex PCR reads with MiXCR, one entry per CDR3 protein. The sample contains 45,000 to 50,000 distinct CDR3 sequences, roughly 49% of which appear only once. Sequencing input: peripheral blood or thyroid tissue (not recorded which). These receptors originate from a woman in her forties or fifties with Graves' hyperthyroidism. Both conserved end residues are part of each CDR3. D genes are given only for firm matches. Clone size is given for some rows only: seen once, a few or many times, or a class if the clone is expanded.

TRBV29-1	-	TRBJ1-5	-	CSVERSSGEPQHF	TGCAGCGTTGAACGGTCGTCGGGAGAGCCCCAGCACTTT
TRBV7-6	-	TRBJ2-7	-	CASSSVGLTAAYEQYF	TGTGCCAGCAGCAGCGTTGGGTTGACAGCAGCCTACGAGCAGTACTTC
TRBV7-2	many	TRBJ1-5	-	CASSLGGYSNQPQHF	TGTGCCAGCAGCTTAGGAGGGTATAGCAATCAGCCCCAGCATTTT
TRBV6-6	many	TRBJ1-1	-	CASREQTRPEAFF	TGTGCCAGCAGAGAACAGACAAGACCTGAAGCTTTCTTT
TRBV2	-	TRBJ2-5	TRBD1	CASSVDRGGETQYF	TGTGCCAGCAGTGTCGACAGGGGTGGTGAGACCCAGTACTTC
TRBV12-3/TRBV12-4	-	TRBJ2-2	TRBD1	CASSMTGDTDTGELFF	TGTGCCAGCAGCATGACAGGGGACACTGACACCGGGGAGCTGTTTTTT
TRBV7-2	-	TRBJ1-6	-	CASSLSFGRGPPSSYNSPLHF	TGTGCCAGCAGCTTGTCGTTTGGCAGGGGACCTCCAAGCTCCTATAATTCACCCCTCCACTTT
TRBV13	-	TRBJ1-1	-	CASSSSQGWNTEAFF	TGTGCCAGCAGCTCATCTCAGGGATGGAACACTGAAGCTTTCTTT
TRBV20-1	-	TRBJ2-7	-	CSARKGGNTGELYF	TGCAGTGCCAGGAAGGGGGGGAACACCGGGGAGCTGTACTTC
TRBV15	-	TRBJ1-2	TRBD1	CATSRDPQGAGYTF	TGTGCCACCAGCAGAGATCCGCAGGGGGCGGGCTACACCTTC
TRBV7-2	few	TRBJ1-3	-	CASSQSGNSGNTIYF	TGTGCCAGCAGCCAGAGCGGGAACTCTGGAAACACCATATATTTT
TRBV5-1	many	TRBJ2-5	TRBD1	CASSYDRGQETQYF	TGCGCCAGCAGCTACGACAGGGGCCAAGAGACCCAGTACTTC
TRBV6-5	few	TRBJ2-7	TRBD2	CASSTGLAGGVEQYF	TGTGCCAGCAGTACCGGACTAGCGGGAGGTGTCGAGCAGTACTTC
TRBV15	-	TRBJ2-5	TRBD2	CATREAGEVETQYF	TGTGCCACCAGGGAAGCGGGAGAGGTTGAGACCCAGTACTTC
TRBV2	-	TRBJ1-5	TRBD1	CASKLGTGPNQPQRF	TGTGCCAGCAAACTCGGGACAGGACCAAATCAGCCCCAGCGTTTC
TRBV7-3	-	TRBJ2-7	-	CASSLAGSEQYF	TGTGCCAGCAGCTTAGCGGGAAGCGAGCAGTACTTC
TRBV13	many	TRBJ1-1	TRBD1	CASSLPGQGDTEAFF	TGTGCCAGCAGCTTACCCGGACAGGGGGACACTGAAGCTTTCTTT
TRBV28	few	TRBJ1-2	-	CASRPTVAYGYTF	TGTGCCAGCAGACCTACAGTAGCCTATGGCTACACCTTC
TRBV7-9	many	TRBJ2-5	-	CASSRAVWRETQYF	TGTGCCAGCAGCCGGGCCGTCTGGAGAGAGACCCAGTACTTC
TRBV9	-	TRBJ1-6	TRBD1	CASSAGTGGAPLHF	TGTGCCAGCAGCGCAGGGACAGGGGGGGCACCCCTCCACTTT
TRBV29-1	-	TRBJ1-1	TRBD1	CSVLGQDPNTEAFF	TGCAGCGTCCTTGGACAGGACCCGAACACTGAAGCTTTCTTT
TRBV20-1	many	TRBJ1-5	-	CSAREVLNQPQHF	TGCAGTGCTAGAGAAGTTTTAAATCAGCCCCAGCATTTT
TRBV19	-	TRBJ2-5	-	CASSAQGRETQYF	TGTGCCAGTAGTGCACAGGGCCGGGAGACCCAGTACTTC
TRBV5-8	many	TRBJ2-7	-	CASSPNLREQYF	TGTGCCAGCAGCCCAAACCTCAGAGAGCAGTACTTC
TRBV20-1	once	TRBJ2-5	TRBD2	CSAYGLAGEMETQYF	TGCAGTGCCTACGGACTAGCGGGAGAAATGGAGACCCAGTACTTC
TRBV20-1	many	TRBJ2-3	TRBD2	CKVEGGITDTQYF	TGCAAGGTCGAGGGAGGGATTACAGATACGCAGTATTTT
TRBV5-5	many	TRBJ1-2	TRBD1	CASSHRGLVGTGTGAYGYTF	TGTGCCAGCAGCCATCGAGGGTTGGTTGGAACTGGGACAGGGGCCTATGGCTACACCTTC